This entry features one TCR beta chain sequence. What this receptor recognizes is not known. At one end the junction does not follow the germline gene, possibly because of a read error. To demonstrate the VDJtools post-analysis software, TCR beta repertoires were profiled from the peripheral blood of 10 to 15 young patients with multiple sclerosis. The multiple sclerosis patients were children and adolescents ranging in age from about 6 to 17 years. CDR1 and CDR2 were assigned from the germline V gene as MNHEY and SVGAGI. The CDR3 numbers 17 residues from cysteine through phenylalanine. Only the CDR3 DNA is retained, 51 bases long and in frame from the first base. Receptors were amplified or captured by PCR. Sequencing took place on an Illumina HiSeq 2500. To reduce PCR and sequencing biases, unique molecular identifiers were incorporated into the TCR beta cDNA libraries. Roughly 500,000 cDNA molecules were obtained for every 1 to 10 million input T cells, so each molecule roughly corresponded to one T cell. Patient libraries were prepared and sequenced with the same protocol used for the earlier healthy control dataset. Samples belonging to the same batch were prepared together, multiplexed and sequenced on a shared HiSeq lane. The authors' pipeline ran thus. Raw barcoded reads were processed with MIGEC, discarding single-read molecular identifier groups before consensus assembly and CDR3 extraction. Clonotype tables were post-analysed with VDJtools, and diversity was normalized by down-sampling all datasets to the smallest sample size. Repertoire overlap clustering matched CDR3 amino acid but not nucleotide sequences to correct batch-related cross-sample contamination. TCRdb took the public reads, trimmed them with fastp at Q25, ran MiXCR for clone calling and kept in-frame beta chains. Entries that share a CDR3 protein sequence are merged under the most common genes and DNA. TCRdb, rather than the study authors, made the V and J calls. The sample table shows approximately 460,000 distinct CDR3 sequences, and approximately 46% are seen once. About 12% of the sample lies in the top ten.

The data were obtained in a study of post-analysis software for immune sequencing data (dated by TCRdb to about 2015). Regarding the complete study: The recorded disease courses included relapsing-remitting, secondary progressive and progressive-relapsing multiple sclerosis, and some patients had no subtype annotation. A subset of samples was prepared in parallel using single-end sample barcoding, then pooled and co-amplified after Illumina adapter ligation. The patient repertoires were set against about 12 previously published healthy control repertoires from donors whose ages ranged from roughly 6 to 25 years.

Broader findings and caveats from the paper: When samples were clustered directly using the F measure, samples prepared in the same batch co-clustered strongly, which prompted a batch-effect correction. The control group was slightly older than the multiple sclerosis patient group. Several TRBV segments, including TRBV5-6, TRBV5-1 and TRBV20-1, were significantly more frequent in patients than controls. Multiple sclerosis patients had significantly lower normalized Chao1 diversity than controls, a result that suggests substantial peripheral T-cell clonal expansion.

The clonotype was recovered from a girl aged 5 to 17 with multiple sclerosis. Recombination joined TRBV6-5 with TRBJ2-3; TRBD2 lines up with 7 middle nucleotides. The sequenced sample consisted of blood. The DNA sequence is as follows: TGTGCCAGCGGTTACCGTTGGCGGGAGCGGGGCACAGATACGCAGTATTTT. The encoded protein is CASGYRWRERGTDTQYF.